These T cell receptor beta chains were read from a single sample in a study of blood T cells in healthy people across ages. TCRdb analysed the 5' RACE reads with MiXCR anew, one entry per CDR3 protein. Of about 730,000 distinct CDR3 sequences listed, roughly 45% were seen once; the top ten hold roughly 20%. The sample taken for sequencing was blood. The receptors stem from a woman aged 55-75 years in good health. Both conserved end residues are part of each CDR3. D genes are given only for firm matches. Expanded clones get a size class; other rows say once, few or many, or leave the size out.

j_call: TRBJ1-5
clone_size: .
d_call: .
v_call: TRBV6-2/TRBV6-3
cdr3_nt: TGTGCCAGCAGCCACACAGGAGATCAGCCCCAGCATTTT
cdr3_aa: CASSHTGDQPQHF

j_call: TRBJ2-5
clone_size: .
d_call: TRBD2
v_call: TRBV7-8
cdr3_nt: TGTGCCAGCACCCTGTTACCGGGGGGGCGAGGGGGGACCCAGTACTTC
cdr3_aa: CASTLLPGGRGGTQYF

j_call: TRBJ2-3
clone_size: once
d_call: TRBD2
v_call: TRBV9
cdr3_nt: TGTGCCAGCAGCTCCCTGGGGACTAGCGGAGCTAGCACAGATACGCAGTATTTT
cdr3_aa: CASSSLGTSGASTDTQYF

j_call: TRBJ2-3
clone_size: few
d_call: .
v_call: TRBV20-1
cdr3_nt: TGCAGTGCTAGGGCCCGGGACTCCGCCCAGTATTTT
cdr3_aa: CSARARDSAQYF

j_call: TRBJ2-1
clone_size: .
d_call: TRBD2
v_call: TRBV4-2
cdr3_nt: TGTGCCGGCAGCCAAGACCTAGCGGGAGCTTTCAATGAGCAGTTCTTC
cdr3_aa: CAGSQDLAGAFNEQFF

j_call: TRBJ1-2
clone_size: few
d_call: TRBD1
v_call: TRBV3-1
cdr3_nt: TGTGCCAGCAGGCGACAGGGGAATAACTATGGCTACACCTTC
cdr3_aa: CASRRQGNNYGYTF

j_call: TRBJ2-7
clone_size: .
d_call: TRBD1
v_call: TRBV29-1
cdr3_nt: TGCAGCGTTGAAGATCCTGTCAGGGGGTCCTACGAGCAGTACTTC
cdr3_aa: CSVEDPVRGSYEQYF

j_call: TRBJ2-5
clone_size: many
d_call: .
v_call: TRBV29-1
cdr3_nt: TGCAGCGTTGAATTGGGGGACCAAGAGACCCAGTACTTC
cdr3_aa: CSVELGDQETQYF

j_call: TRBJ2-1
clone_size: .
d_call: TRBD1
v_call: TRBV7-9
cdr3_nt: TGTGCCAGCAGCTTACCCTGGACAGGGTACAATGAGCAGTTCTTC
cdr3_aa: CASSLPWTGYNEQFF

j_call: TRBJ2-5
clone_size: many
d_call: .
v_call: TRBV27
cdr3_nt: TGTGCCAGCAGCTCACCCCAAGAGACCCAGTACTTC
cdr3_aa: CASSSPQETQYF

j_call: TRBJ1-2
clone_size: few
d_call: .
v_call: TRBV12-3/TRBV12-4
cdr3_nt: TGTGCCAGCAGTTTATCTGCCAGGGATAGCTATGGCTACACCTTC
cdr3_aa: CASSLSARDSYGYTF

j_call: TRBJ2-1
clone_size: .
d_call: TRBD2
v_call: TRBV12-3/TRBV12-4
cdr3_nt: TGTGCCAGCAGTTTCCGCCTGACTAGCCTCCCCGGGTCGGCCTACAATGAGCAGTTCTTC
cdr3_aa: CASSFRLTSLPGSAYNEQFF

j_call: TRBJ2-5
clone_size: few
d_call: .
v_call: TRBV3-1
cdr3_nt: TGTGCCAGCAGCCGAGGGACGTCAACCCAGTACTTC
cdr3_aa: CASSRGTSTQYF

j_call: TRBJ2-3
clone_size: .
d_call: .
v_call: TRBV15
cdr3_nt: TGTGCCACCAGCAGAGACGGAGGAGAGGGCACAGATACGCAGTATTTT
cdr3_aa: CATSRDGGEGTDTQYF

j_call: TRBJ2-1
clone_size: few
d_call: .
v_call: TRBV3-1
cdr3_nt: TGTGCCAGCAGCCAAGTTTTTGGCGCGGGCCCCTACAATGAGCAGTTCTTC
cdr3_aa: CASSQVFGAGPYNEQFF

j_call: TRBJ2-3
clone_size: .
d_call: .
v_call: TRBV7-6
cdr3_nt: TGTGCCAGCAGCTTAGCTGGGCCGGGAAGCACAGATACGCAGTATTTT
cdr3_aa: CASSLAGPGSTDTQYF

j_call: TRBJ2-2
clone_size: few
d_call: .
v_call: TRBV29-1
cdr3_nt: TGCAGCGTGGACCAAGGGGGATCCGGGGAGCTGTTTTTT
cdr3_aa: CSVDQGGSGELFF

j_call: TRBJ1-6
clone_size: .
d_call: .
v_call: TRBV20-1
cdr3_nt: TGCGGTGCTAGAGATCGGAAAGCGAGCTCCTATAATTCACCCCTCCACTTT
cdr3_aa: CGARDRKASSYNSPLHF

j_call: TRBJ2-7
clone_size: .
d_call: .
v_call: TRBV7-2
cdr3_nt: TGTGCCAGCGGACAGACCTACGAGCAGTACTTC
cdr3_aa: CASGQTYEQYF

j_call: TRBJ2-1
clone_size: few
d_call: .
v_call: TRBV7-2
cdr3_nt: TGTGCCAGCCCCGGCAATGAGCAGTTCTTC
cdr3_aa: CASPGNEQFF

j_call: TRBJ2-1
clone_size: .
d_call: TRBD2
v_call: TRBV12-3/TRBV12-4
cdr3_nt: TGTGCCAGCAGTTTAAATAGCGGGGTAGTCTCCTACAATGAGCAGTTCTTC
cdr3_aa: CASSLNSGVVSYNEQFF

j_call: TRBJ1-2
clone_size: many
d_call: TRBD1
v_call: TRBV5-1
cdr3_nt: TGCGCCAGCAGCGCGGGACAGACCTATGGCTACACCTTC
cdr3_aa: CASSAGQTYGYTF

j_call: TRBJ1-6
clone_size: .
d_call: .
v_call: TRBV20-1
cdr3_nt: TGCAGTGCTAGAATGGAGAGCGCACGGAATTCACCCCTCCACTTT
cdr3_aa: CSARMESARNSPLHF

j_call: TRBJ2-2
clone_size: .
d_call: .
v_call: TRBV7-8
cdr3_nt: TGTGCCAGCAGCTCAACCCTCCCCGGGGAGCTGTTTTTT
cdr3_aa: CASSSTLPGELFF

j_call: TRBJ2-6
clone_size: .
d_call: TRBD1
v_call: TRBV20-1
cdr3_nt: TGCAGTGCTAGAGTAAGGCAGGGGGTAACCGGTTCTGGGGCCAACGTCCTGACTTTC
cdr3_aa: CSARVRQGVTGSGANVLTF

j_call: TRBJ2-1
clone_size: .
d_call: TRBD1
v_call: TRBV7-2
cdr3_nt: TGTGCCAGCAGCATAGCAGGGACAGGGGGCAATGAGCAGTTCTTC
cdr3_aa: CASSIAGTGGNEQFF